The sequence of this T cell receptor (beta chain) was determined in a study of cytomegalovirus exposure and HLA in healthy donors. Amplification used 60 Vbeta primers and 13 Jbeta primers. Measured with immunoSEQ multiplex PCR; TCRdb has only the in-frame clones, and not every one. Of about 150,000 clones listed, 70% to 90% were seen once; the top ten hold more than 4%. The CDR3 covers 13 residues. With 5 bases removed from V and 0 bases from J, the gap between germline ends came to 8 bases. Germline V gene sequence: CDR1 SEHNR, CDR2 FQNEAQ (reference sequence). Points from the study as a whole: A later analysis linked a missense variant in DCLRE1C to the trimming of TCR beta V and J genes. The presence/absence work took it that sequencing depth was about the same across donors. Generally TCR sequences proved uncommon, though certain public TCRs appeared in numerous donors.

As regards this clone: The antigen is unknown. The sample has other DNA sequences that encode this CDR3 too.

The V call is TRBV7-9, the J call TRBJ2-7; D possibly corresponds to TRBD2 (5 bases). Sequencing was carried out using PBMCs. The TCR sequence derives from a woman aged 40 to 49 in good health and CMV-seropositive. CDR3 amino acids: CASSLRGSYEQYF. The CDR3 DNA is TGTGCCAGCAGCCTACGGGGCTCCTACGAGCAGTACTTC.